The TCR beta chain described here comes from a study of T cells after yellow fever vaccination. Study-wide findings and caveats: The booster saw the reappearance of most primary-vaccination clones (roughly 97% CD4, about 90% CD8).

For TCR, cDNA came from 5'RACE template switching, which added a universal primer site and UMIs. TCRdb fed the 5' RACE reads into MiXCR, producing one record per CDR3 protein. Of 150,000 to 200,000 distinct CDR3 sequences listed, 9.3% are singletons. Trimming cost V 3 bases and J 5 bases; bases outside gene matches: 5. The CDR3 is made up of 14 amino acids. Germline-derived CDR1 and CDR2 are MGHRA and YSYEKL. This clonotype was detected only a few times. What it recognizes is unknown. Sequencing was performed on CD8+ T cells sorted from PBMCs, taken 45 days after the yellow fever booster vaccination. The chain has TRBV4-1 and TRBJ1-1, with 8 bases lining up with TRBD1. The receptor comes from a man aged 18 to 29 who received the YFV17D yellow fever vaccine. In nucleotides, the CDR3 is TGCGCCAGCAGCCACCCACAGGGGGTAACTGAAGCTTTCTTT. It codes for CASSHPQGVTEAFF.